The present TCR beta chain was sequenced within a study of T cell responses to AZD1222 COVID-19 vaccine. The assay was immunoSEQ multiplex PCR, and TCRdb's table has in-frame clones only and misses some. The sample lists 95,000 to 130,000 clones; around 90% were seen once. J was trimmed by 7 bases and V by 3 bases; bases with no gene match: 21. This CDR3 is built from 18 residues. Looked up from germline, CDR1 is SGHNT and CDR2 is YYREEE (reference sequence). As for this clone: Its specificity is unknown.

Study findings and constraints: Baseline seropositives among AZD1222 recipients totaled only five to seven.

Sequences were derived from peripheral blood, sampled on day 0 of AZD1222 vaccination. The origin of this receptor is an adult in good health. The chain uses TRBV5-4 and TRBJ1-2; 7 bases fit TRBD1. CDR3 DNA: TGTGCCAGCAGCTCCCGGGGTAAGGGGACAGCTTACCCTGGTGGCTACACCTTC. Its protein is CASSSRGKGTAYPGGYTF. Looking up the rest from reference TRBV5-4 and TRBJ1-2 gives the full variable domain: ETGVTQSPTHLIKTRGQQVTLRCSSQSGHNTVSWYQQALGQGPQFIFQYYREEENGRGNFPPRFSGLQFPNYSSELNVNALELDDSALYLCASSSRGKGTAYPGGYTFGSGTRLTVV.